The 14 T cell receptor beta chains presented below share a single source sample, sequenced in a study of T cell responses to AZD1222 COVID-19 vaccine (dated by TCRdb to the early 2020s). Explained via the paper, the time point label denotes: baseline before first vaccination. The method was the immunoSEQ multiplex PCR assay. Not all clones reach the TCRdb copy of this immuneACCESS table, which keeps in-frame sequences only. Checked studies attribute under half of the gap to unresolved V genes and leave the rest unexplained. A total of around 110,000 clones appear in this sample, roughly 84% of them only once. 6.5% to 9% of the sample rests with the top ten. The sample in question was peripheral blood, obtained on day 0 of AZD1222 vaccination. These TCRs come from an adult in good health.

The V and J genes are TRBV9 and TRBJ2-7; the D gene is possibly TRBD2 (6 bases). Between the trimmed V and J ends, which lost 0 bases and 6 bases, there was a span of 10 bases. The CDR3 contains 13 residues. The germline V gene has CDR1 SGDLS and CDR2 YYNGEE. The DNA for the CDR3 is TGTGCCAGCAGCGTAGACGGGAGCGGCGAGCAGTACTTC. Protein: CASSVDGSGEQYF.

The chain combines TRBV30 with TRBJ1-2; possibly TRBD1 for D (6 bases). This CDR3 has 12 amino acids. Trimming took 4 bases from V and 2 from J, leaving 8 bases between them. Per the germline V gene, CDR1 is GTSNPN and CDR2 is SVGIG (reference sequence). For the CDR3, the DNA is TGTGCCTGGACAGGGGACAACTATGGCTACACCTTC. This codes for CAWTGDNYGYTF.

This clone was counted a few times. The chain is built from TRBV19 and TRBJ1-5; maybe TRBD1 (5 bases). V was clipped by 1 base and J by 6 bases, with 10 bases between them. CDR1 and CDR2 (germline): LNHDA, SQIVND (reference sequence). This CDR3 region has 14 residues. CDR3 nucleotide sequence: TGTGCCAGTAGTATAGTCGAGGGGTCTCAGCCCCAGCATTTT. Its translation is CASSIVEGSQPQHF.

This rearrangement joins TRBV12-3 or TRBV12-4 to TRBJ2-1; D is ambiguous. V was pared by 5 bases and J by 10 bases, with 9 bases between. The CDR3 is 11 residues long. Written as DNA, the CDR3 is TGTGCCAGCAGTCTGTACACCGAGCAGTTCTTC. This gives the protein CASSLYTEQFF.

The CDR3 coding sequence is TGTGCCAGCCATTCACCGGACAGGAATAGCACAGATACGCAGTATTTT. As protein: CASHSPDRNSTDTQYF. The chain carries TRBV21-1 and TRBJ2-3; the DNA was not compared with TRBD1, the D call given in the table. TRBV21-1 corresponds to a pseudogene. CDR3 length: 16 residues.

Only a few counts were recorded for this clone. DNA of the CDR3: TGTGCCAGCAGCCCGGGGGTTTACTACGAGCAGTACTTC. This translates into CASSPGVYYEQYF. The V gene is TRBV3-1 (or the pseudogene TRBV3-2), the J gene TRBJ2-7; tentatively, D is TRBD2 (6 bases). Germline values: CDR1 LGHDT, CDR2 YNNKEL (reference sequence). The germline V and J ends were trimmed by 4 bases and 3 bases, with 10 bases remaining between them. This CDR3 contains 13 residues.

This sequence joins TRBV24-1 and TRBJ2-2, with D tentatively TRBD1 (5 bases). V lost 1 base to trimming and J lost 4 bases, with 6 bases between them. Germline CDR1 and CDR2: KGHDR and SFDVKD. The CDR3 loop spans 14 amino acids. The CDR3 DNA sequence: TGTGCCACCAGTGATTTACAGGTCACCGGGGAGCTGTTTTTT. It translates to CATSDLQVTGELFF.

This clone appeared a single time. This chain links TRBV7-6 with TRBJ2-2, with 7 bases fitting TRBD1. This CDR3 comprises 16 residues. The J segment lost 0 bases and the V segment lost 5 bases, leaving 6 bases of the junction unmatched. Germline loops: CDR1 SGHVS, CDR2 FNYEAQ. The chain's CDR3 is CASSTIDRANTGELFF. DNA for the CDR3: TGTGCCAGCAGCACTATCGACAGGGCGAACACCGGGGAGCTGTTTTTT. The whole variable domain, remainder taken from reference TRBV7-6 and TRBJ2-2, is GAGVSQSPRYKVTKRGQDVALRCDPISGHVSLYWYRQALGQGPEFLTYFNYEAQQDKSGLPNDRFSAERPEGSISTLTIQRTEQRDSAMYRCASSTIDRANTGELFFGEGSRLTVL.

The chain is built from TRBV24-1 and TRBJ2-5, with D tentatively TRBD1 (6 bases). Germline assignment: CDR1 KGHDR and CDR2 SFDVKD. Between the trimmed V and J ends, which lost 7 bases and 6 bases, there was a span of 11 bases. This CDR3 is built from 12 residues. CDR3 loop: CATSGQLKTQYF. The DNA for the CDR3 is TGTGCCACCAGCGGACAGTTGAAGACCCAGTACTTC.

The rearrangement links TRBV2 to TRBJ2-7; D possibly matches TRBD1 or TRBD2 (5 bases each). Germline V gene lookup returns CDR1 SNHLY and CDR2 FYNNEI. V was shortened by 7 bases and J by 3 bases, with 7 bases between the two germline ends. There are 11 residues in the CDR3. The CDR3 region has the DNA TGTGCCAGCACAGGGAGCTACGAGCAGTACTTC. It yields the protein CASTGSYEQYF.

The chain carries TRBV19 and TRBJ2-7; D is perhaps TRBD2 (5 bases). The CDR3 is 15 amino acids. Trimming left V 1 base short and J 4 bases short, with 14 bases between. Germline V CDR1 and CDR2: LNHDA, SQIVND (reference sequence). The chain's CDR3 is CASSIAPGSAYEQYF. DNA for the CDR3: TGTGCCAGTAGTATAGCCCCGGGGTCGGCATACGAGCAGTACTTC.

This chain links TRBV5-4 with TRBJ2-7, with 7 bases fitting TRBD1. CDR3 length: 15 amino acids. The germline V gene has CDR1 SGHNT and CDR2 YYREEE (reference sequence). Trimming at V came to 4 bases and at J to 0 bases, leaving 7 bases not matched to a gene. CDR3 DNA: TGTGCCAGCAGCCAACCGGGACAGAGCTCCTACGAGCAGTACTTC. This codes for CASSQPGQSSYEQYF.

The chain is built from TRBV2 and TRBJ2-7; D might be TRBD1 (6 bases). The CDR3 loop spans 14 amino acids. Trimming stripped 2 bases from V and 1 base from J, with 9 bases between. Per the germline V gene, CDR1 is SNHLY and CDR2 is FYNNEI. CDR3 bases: TGTGCCAGCAGTGAATTTCAGGGGTCCTACGAGCAGTACTTC. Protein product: CASSEFQGSYEQYF.

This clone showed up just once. CDR3 loop: CASAPGGRVNTEAFF. CDR3 DNA: TGTGCCAGCGCCCCGGGTGGCAGAGTGAACACTGAAGCTTTCTTT. V usage is TRBV25-1 and J usage is TRBJ1-1; D ambiguous. This CDR3 is 15 amino acids long. The germline CDR1 and CDR2 sequences are MGHDK and SYGVNS. V gave up 8 bases and J gave up 0 bases, with 16 bases separating them.